One and the same sample provided the 30 T cell receptor beta chains below, sequenced in a study of blood T cell repertoires in COVID-19 (dated by TCRdb to 2019 to 2021). The library relied on the immunoSEQ multiplex PCR assay. Imported from immuneACCESS, the table was reduced by TCRdb to in-frame sequences with V and J called. These copies leave out some clones; in studies compared against another copy, an unresolved V gene accounts for under half, and the cause of the remainder is not known. Recorded for this sample are 350,000 to 450,000 clones; around 89% of them occurred a single time. Jointly, the top ten make up approximately 1.2% of the sample. Input material: PBMCs or T cells enriched from blood (not recorded which). These TCRs come from a man between 25 and 39 years old who had recovered from COVID-19.

This clone was seen only once. CDR3 residues: CASSLADIGTDTQYF. In DNA form, the CDR3 reads TGCGCCAGCAGCTTGGCCGACATTGGTACAGATACGCAGTATTTT. The chain couples TRBV5-1 to TRBJ2-3; D call uncertain. The CDR3 is made up of 15 amino acids. The ends were cut back, 0 bases at V and 3 bases at J, with 11 bases in the middle. CDR1 is SGHRS and CDR2 is YFSETQ in the germline V gene.

The chain is built from TRBV5-1 and TRBJ2-1; 10 bases line up with TRBD2. The V gene's germline CDR1 is SGHRS and CDR2 YFSETQ. V trimming: 4 bases; J trimming: 8 bases; junction bases outside the gene matches: 12. The CDR3 is 16 amino acids. The CDR3: CASSPLGAGGPHEQFF. The DNA of the CDR3 is TGCGCCAGCAGCCCTTTAGGAGCGGGAGGGCCCCATGAGCAGTTCTTC.

The chain links TRBV6-6 to TRBJ1-6; D may be TRBD1 (5 bases). CDR1 and CDR2 from the germline V gene are MNHNY and SVGAGI (reference sequence). V gave up 2 bases and J gave up 0 bases, with 8 bases separating them. There are 16 residues in the CDR3. The CDR3 bases are TGTGCCAGCAGTTACCGACAGAGCTCCTATAATTCACCCCTCCACTTT. Translation gives CASSYRQSSYNSPLHF.

This clone was detected a few times. This sequence joins TRBV27 and TRBJ1-6; D remains unclear. Between the trimmed V and J ends, which lost 6 bases and 9 bases, there was a span of 15 bases. Per the germline V gene, CDR1 is MNHEY and CDR2 is SMNVEV (reference sequence). The CDR3 is made up of 14 amino acids. The DNA of the CDR3 is TGTGCCAGCAGCCCCGAATCTCCTAGTTCACCCCTCCACTTT. It yields the protein CASSPESPSSPLHF.

V and J are TRBV11-2 and TRBJ1-5; 7 positions match TRBD1. The V and J ends lost 5 bases and 1 base, in that order; junction bases with no gene match: 2. This CDR3 contains 14 residues. The germline V gene encodes CDR1 SGHAT and CDR2 FQNNGV. CDR3 region: CASSPGQSNQPQHF. Here the CDR3 DNA reads TGTGCCAGCAGCCCGGGACAGAGCAATCAGCCCCAGCATTTT.

The chain combines TRBV27 with TRBJ2-1, with TRBD2 matching over 9 bases. CDR1 is MNHEY and CDR2 is SMNVEV in the germline V gene (reference sequence). The CDR3 length is 16 residues. The V and J ends lost 7 bases and 4 bases, in that order; junction bases with no gene match: 11. In DNA form, the CDR3 reads TGTGCCAGCAACCCCCTGGGCCTAGCGGGATACAATGAGCAGTTCTTC. Translation gives CASNPLGLAGYNEQFF.

The genes are TRBV3-1 (or the pseudogene TRBV3-2) and TRBJ1-1; D call uncertain. CDR3 length: 13 amino acids. The V end lost 3 bases, the J end lost 1 base, and 6 bases lay between the germline ends. Germline V gene data show CDR1 as LGHDT and CDR2 as YNNKEL (reference sequence). CDR3 DNA: TGTGCCAGCAGCCACAGACAGAACACTGAAGCTTTCTTT. Residues: CASSHRQNTEAFF.

J is TRBJ2-1 and V is TRBV7-8; the D is unclear. V lost 3 bases and J lost 12, with 15 bases in between. CDR1 SGHVS and CDR2 FQNEAQ come from the germline V gene. The CDR3 spans 13 residues. CDR3: CASSFRPLGLQFF. The CDR3 region has the DNA TGTGCCAGCAGCTTCCGTCCCCTTGGGCTGCAGTTCTTC.

The chain carries TRBV15 and TRBJ2-3, with D possibly TRBD1 on 6 matching bases. Germline CDR1 and CDR2: LNHNV and YYDKDF (reference sequence). This CDR3 has 16 amino acids. The V and J ends lost 0 bases and 5 bases respectively, with 15 bases between them. The CDR3 region is CATSRDSRGWVDTQYF. The CDR3 DNA follows: TGTGCCACCAGCAGAGATTCTAGGGGGTGGGTAGATACGCAGTATTTT.

V gene TRBV27 combines with J gene TRBJ1-1; TRBD1 might be the D (6 bases). Trimming cost V 5 bases and J 10 bases, with 23 bases left between them. This CDR3 is built from 15 residues. Looked up from germline, CDR1 is MNHEY and CDR2 is SMNVEV (reference sequence). Here the CDR3 DNA reads TGTGCCAGCAGTCCCCTGGACAGAAAGGCCCTTGGAGCTTTCTTT. Translated, it gives CASSPLDRKALGAFF.

V is TRBV28 and J is TRBJ1-3, with TRBD1 matching over 7 bases. The trim removed 3 bases at V and 3 bases at J, leaving 11 bases unmatched. The CDR3 consists of 17 residues. Per germline, CDR1 MDHEN and CDR2 SYDVKM. The CDR3 coding sequence is TGTGCCAGCAGTTTGTCCGGGACAGTGGAGGGTGGAAACACCATATATTTT. Amino acid sequence: CASSLSGTVEGGNTIYF.

CDR3 sequence (DNA): TGTGCCAGCAGCTTAGGGCATGGCACTGAAGCTTTCTTT. As protein: CASSLGHGTEAFF. V and J are TRBV7-7 and TRBJ1-1; no firm D call. The ends were cut back, 1 base at V and 4 bases at J, with 7 bases in the middle. This CDR3 has 13 residues. Per germline, CDR1 SSHAT and CDR2 FNYEAQ (reference sequence).

The V and J genes are TRBV10-3 and TRBJ2-5; the D is unclear. The CDR3 has 12 amino acids. V gave up 0 bases and J gave up 5 bases, with 4 bases separating them. Germline lookup yields CDR1 ENHRY and CDR2 SYGVKD. CDR3 sequence: CAISESQETQYF. The CDR3 DNA is TGTGCCATCAGTGAGTCGCAGGAGACCCAGTACTTC.

The chain links TRBV29-1 to TRBJ2-3; perhaps TRBD2 as D (6 bases). V lost 6 bases and J lost 0, with 13 bases in between. This CDR3 contains 14 residues. From germline, CDR1 is SQVTM and CDR2 ANQGSEA. This chain's CDR3 is CSVNPRESTDTQYF. Written as DNA, the CDR3 is TGCAGCGTAAATCCCCGGGAGAGCACAGATACGCAGTATTTT.

The chain recombines TRBV2 with TRBJ2-2, with 7 bases matching TRBD1. V shed 5 bases, J shed 9 bases, and the junction held 15 bases outside the gene matches. CDR3 length equals 16 residues. Per germline, CDR1 SNHLY and CDR2 FYNNEI. The CDR3 region is CASSPHAGGLARELFF. In nucleotides, the CDR3 is TGTGCCAGCAGTCCACACGCAGGGGGTTTGGCCCGGGAGCTGTTTTTT. Full variable domain (remainder filled in from reference TRBV2 and TRBJ2-2): EPEVTQTPSHQVTQMGQEVILRCVPISNHLYFYWYRQILGQKVEFLVSFYNNEISEKSEIFDDQFSVERPDGSNFTLKIRSTKLEDSAMYFCASSPHAGGLARELFFGEGSRLTVL.

V usage is TRBV18 and J usage is TRBJ1-5; a possible D gene is TRBD1 (5 bases). Germline V gene lookup returns CDR1 KGHSH and CDR2 LQKENI. V was shortened by 3 bases and J by 3 bases, with 12 bases between the two germline ends. CDR3 length: 15 amino acids. CDR3 DNA: TGTGCCAGCTCACCTGGGGTAGGGGTCAATCAGCCCCAGCATTTT. Protein product: CASSPGVGVNQPQHF.

The V and J genes are TRBV28 and TRBJ1-6; D not certain. Germline CDR1 and CDR2: MDHEN and SYDVKM. The V end lost 8 bases, the J end lost 6 bases, and 11 bases lay between the germline ends. The CDR3 covers 13 residues. CDR3 coding DNA: TGTGCCAGCGAAAGCGAGTCTAATTCACCCCTCCACTTT. This codes for CASESESNSPLHF.

A single count supports this clone. The chain recombines TRBV6-2 or TRBV6-3 with TRBJ1-1, with D possibly TRBD1 on 5 matching bases. Germline loops: CDR1 MNHEY, CDR2 SVGEGT. Trimming left V 2 bases short and J 6 bases short, with 13 bases between. The CDR3 is made up of 14 amino acids. CDR3 loop: CASSYTTVLPEAFF. CDR3 DNA sequence: TGTGCCAGCAGTTACACGACAGTCTTGCCTGAAGCTTTCTTT.

Regarding this clone: At one end the junction does not follow the germline gene, possibly because of a read error. The chain employs TRBV5-1 and TRBJ2-7; TRBD1 aligns across 8 bases. The CDR3 length is 14 residues. CDR1 and CDR2 (germline): SGHRS, YFSETQ. CDR3: CASSLDREGYEQYF. In DNA, the CDR3 is TGCGCCAGCAGTTTGGACAGGGAAGGGTACGAGCAGTACTTC.

The rearrangement uses TRBV4-1 and TRBJ2-7; 7 bases map to TRBD2. Germline CDR1 and CDR2: MGHRA and YSYEKL. V lost 6 bases to trimming and J lost 7 bases; unmatched junction nucleotides: 9. This CDR3 is built from 13 residues. This CDR3 is CASRGTGGREQYF. The CDR3 DNA reads TGCGCCAGCAGGGGGACGGGAGGTCGTGAGCAGTACTTC.

The genes are TRBV5-1 and TRBJ1-2, with TRBD1 as a possible D gene (6 bases). CDR1 is SGHRS, CDR2 YFSETQ, per germline. The CDR3 spans 14 residues. Trimming left V 3 bases short and J 6 bases short, with 15 bases between. CDR3: CASSSSGGGNGYTF. As DNA, the CDR3 is TGCGCCAGCAGCTCGAGTGGGGGCGGAAATGGCTACACCTTC.

As regards this clone: Other nucleotide sequences from this sample produce the same CDR3. V usage is TRBV2 and J usage is TRBJ2-1, with D possibly being TRBD2 (5 bases). The CDR3 length is 13 residues. V was trimmed by 3 bases and J by 3 bases, leaving 6 bases between them. The V gene's germline CDR1 is SNHLY and CDR2 FYNNEI. The DNA for the CDR3 is TGTGCCAGCAGTGAGGCGGGCTACAATGAGCAGTTCTTC. This codes for CASSEAGYNEQFF.

The gene calls are TRBV12-3 or TRBV12-4 and TRBJ2-5, with 7 positions matching TRBD1. The CDR3 is 13 residues long. With 3 bases clipped from V and 5 bases from J, the junction kept 3 bases outside the gene matches. CDR3 DNA: TGTGCCAGCAGTTTGACAGGGCTGGAGACCCAGTACTTC. It is translated as CASSLTGLETQYF.

The chain couples TRBV27 to TRBJ1-1; maybe TRBD1 (5 bases). Trimming pared 5 bases from V and 4 bases from J, leaving 14 bases between. The length of the CDR3 is 14 residues. Germline V gene lookup returns CDR1 MNHEY and CDR2 SMNVEV (reference sequence). In DNA form, the CDR3 reads TGTGCCAGCAGTCTCCACCCTCAGGGCACTGAAGCTTTCTTT. Translated, it gives CASSLHPQGTEAFF.

CDR3 protein: CASNPGASDTQYF. CDR3 DNA sequence: TGTGCCAGCAATCCGGGAGCGTCGGATACGCAGTATTTT. V is TRBV6-5 and J is TRBJ2-3; D is perhaps TRBD2 (6 bases). V was clipped by 7 bases and J by 6 bases, with 14 bases between them. This CDR3 has 13 residues. Germline V gives CDR1 MNHEY, CDR2 SVGAGI.

The V and J genes are TRBV7-9 and TRBJ2-5; tentatively, D is TRBD1 (6 bases). The CDR3 is 13 amino acids. CDR1 and CDR2 from the germline V gene are SEHNR and FQNEAQ (reference sequence). With 4 bases removed from V and 4 bases from J, the gap between germline ends came to 10 bases. The CDR3 spells CASSSDRIETQYF. CDR3 bases: TGTGCCAGCAGCTCCGACAGGATAGAGACCCAGTACTTC.

V gene TRBV5-4 combines with J gene TRBJ2-3; D not certain. Germline CDR1 SGHNT, CDR2 YYREEE (reference sequence). The CDR3 has 14 amino acids. The V gene lost 0 bases and the J gene lost 5 bases, with 10 bases spanning the gap. The CDR3 spells CASSLVSAVDTQYF. The CDR3, as DNA: TGTGCCAGCAGCTTGGTCAGCGCCGTAGATACGCAGTATTTT.

The J gene is TRBJ2-1, the V gene TRBV7-2, with 10 bases aligning to TRBD1. V trimming: 4 bases; J trimming: 2 bases; junction bases outside the gene matches: 2. Germline values: CDR1 SGHTA, CDR2 FQGNSA. The CDR3 is made up of 15 amino acids. CDR3 residues: CASSSGQGAYNEQFF. The DNA for the CDR3 is TGTGCCAGCAGCTCCGGACAGGGGGCCTACAATGAGCAGTTCTTC.

This rearrangement joins TRBV11-3 to TRBJ1-1; weak D call: TRBD1 (5 bases). This CDR3 contains 14 residues. Trimming took off 1 base at V and 6 bases at J, with 12 bases between the two ends. CDR1 and CDR2 from the germline V gene are SGHNT and YENEEA. For the CDR3, the DNA is TGTGCCAGCAGCTTAGGGGGCTCGAAGTCTGAAGCTTTCTTT. Its translation: CASSLGGSKSEAFF.

V gene TRBV6-5 combines with J gene TRBJ1-5, with 7 bases that match TRBD1. The CDR3 consists of 15 residues. CDR1 MNHEY and CDR2 SVGAGI come from the germline V gene. With V trimmed by 8 bases and J by 0 bases, 7 bases remained unmatched. CDR3 protein: CASSRAGGSNQPQHF. For the CDR3, the DNA is TGTGCCAGCTCCCGGGCAGGGGGTAGCAATCAGCCCCAGCATTTT.